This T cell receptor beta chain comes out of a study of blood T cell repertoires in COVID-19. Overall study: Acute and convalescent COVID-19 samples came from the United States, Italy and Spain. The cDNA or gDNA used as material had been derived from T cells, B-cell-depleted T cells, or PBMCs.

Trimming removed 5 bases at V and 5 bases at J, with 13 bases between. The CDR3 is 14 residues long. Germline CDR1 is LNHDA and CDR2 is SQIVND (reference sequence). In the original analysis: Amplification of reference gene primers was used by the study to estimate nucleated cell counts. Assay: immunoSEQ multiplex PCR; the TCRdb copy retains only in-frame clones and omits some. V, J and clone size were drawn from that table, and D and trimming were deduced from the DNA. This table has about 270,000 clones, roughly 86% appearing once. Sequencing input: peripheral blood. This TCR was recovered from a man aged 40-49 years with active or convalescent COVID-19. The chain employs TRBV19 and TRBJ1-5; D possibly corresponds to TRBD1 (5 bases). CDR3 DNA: TGTGCCAGTAGTCCCGACAGTTACCATCAGCCCCAGCATTTT. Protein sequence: CASSPDSYHQPQHF.